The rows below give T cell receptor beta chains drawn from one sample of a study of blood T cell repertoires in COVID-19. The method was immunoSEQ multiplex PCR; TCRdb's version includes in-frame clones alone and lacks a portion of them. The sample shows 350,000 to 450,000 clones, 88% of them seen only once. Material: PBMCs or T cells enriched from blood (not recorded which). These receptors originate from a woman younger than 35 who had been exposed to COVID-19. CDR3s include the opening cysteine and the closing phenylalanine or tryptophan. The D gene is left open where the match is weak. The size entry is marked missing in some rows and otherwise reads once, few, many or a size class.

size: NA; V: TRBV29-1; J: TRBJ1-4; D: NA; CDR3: CSVYTTGRNEKLFF; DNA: TGCAGCGTCTATACGACAGGAAGGAATGAAAAACTGTTTTTT
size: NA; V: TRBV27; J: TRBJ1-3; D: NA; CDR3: CASRATVSGNTIYF; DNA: TGTGCCAGCAGGGCGACAGTCTCTGGAAACACCATATATTTT
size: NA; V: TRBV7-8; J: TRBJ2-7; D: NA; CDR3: CASSASGYEQYF; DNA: TGTGCCAGCAGTGCTTCGGGTTACGAGCAGTACTTC
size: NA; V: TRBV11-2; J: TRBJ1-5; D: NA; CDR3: CASRRGSGQPQHF; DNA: TGTGCCAGCAGACGGGGTTCGGGTCAGCCCCAGCATTTT
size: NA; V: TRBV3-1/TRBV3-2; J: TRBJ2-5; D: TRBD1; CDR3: CASSQSLGPGTDQETQYF; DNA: TGTGCCAGCAGCCAAAGCCTCGGTCCCGGGACAGACCAAGAGACCCAGTACTTC
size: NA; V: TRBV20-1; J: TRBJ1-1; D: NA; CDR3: CSASLSGAPSTEAFF; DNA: TGCAGTGCTAGTTTGTCAGGGGCCCCGAGCACTGAAGCTTTCTTT
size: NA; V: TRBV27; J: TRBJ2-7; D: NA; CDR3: CASRQSESSYEQYF; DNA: TGTGCCAGCAGACAGAGTGAGAGCTCCTACGAGCAGTACTTC
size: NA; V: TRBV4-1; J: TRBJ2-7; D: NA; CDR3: CASSPWTVADEQYF; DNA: TGCGCCAGCAGTCCGTGGACAGTCGCGGACGAGCAGTACTTC
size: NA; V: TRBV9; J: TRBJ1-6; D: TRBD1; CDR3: CASSTRQGMGNSPLHF; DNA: TGTGCCAGCAGCACCCGACAGGGGATGGGAAATTCACCCCTCCACTTT
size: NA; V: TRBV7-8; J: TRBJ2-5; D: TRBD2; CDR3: CASSFPGLTTTQYF; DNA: TGTGCCAGCAGCTTCCCGGGACTAACTACGACCCAGTACTTC
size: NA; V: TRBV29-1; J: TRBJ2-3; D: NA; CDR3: CSVDGGGGTPPHTQYF; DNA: TGCAGCGTTGATGGGGGCGGGGGTACGCCCCCCCATACGCAGTATTTT
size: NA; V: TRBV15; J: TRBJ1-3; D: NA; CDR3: CATSRNLVDGGNSGNTIYF; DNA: TGTGCCACCAGCAGAAATCTTGTAGATGGGGGGAACTCTGGAAACACCATATATTTT
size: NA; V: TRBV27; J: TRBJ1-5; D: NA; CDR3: CASSLFSGGNQPQHF; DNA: TGTGCCAGCAGTTTATTTTCAGGGGGCAATCAGCCCCAGCATTTT
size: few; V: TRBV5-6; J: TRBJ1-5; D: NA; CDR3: CASSASRGNNQPQHF; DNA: TGTGCCAGCAGTGCGAGCCGGGGTAACAATCAGCCCCAGCATTTT
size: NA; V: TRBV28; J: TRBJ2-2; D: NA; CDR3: CASSLAGYTGELFF; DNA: TGTGCCAGCAGTTTGGCGGGGTACACCGGGGAGCTGTTTTTT
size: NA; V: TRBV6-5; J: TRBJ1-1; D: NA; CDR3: CASRPAGTHHEAFF; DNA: TGTGCCAGCAGACCGGCCGGGACACACCATGAAGCTTTCTTT
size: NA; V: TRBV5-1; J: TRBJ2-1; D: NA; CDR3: CASSLESGSYNEQFF; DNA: TGCGCCAGCAGCTTGGAGTCAGGGTCCTACAATGAGCAGTTCTTC
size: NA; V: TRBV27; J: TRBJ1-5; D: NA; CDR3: CASSFSLSGEISNQPQHF; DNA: TGTGCCAGCAGTTTTTCCCTTTCGGGGGAAATTAGCAATCAGCCCCAGCATTTT
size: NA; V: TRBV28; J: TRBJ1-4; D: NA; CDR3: CASSSMTGPREKLFF; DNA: TGTGCCAGCAGTTCGATGACAGGCCCAAGGGAAAAACTGTTTTTT
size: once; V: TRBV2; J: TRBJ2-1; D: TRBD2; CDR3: CASRTGGLSYNEQFF; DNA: TGTGCCAGCCGAACGGGAGGGCTCTCCTACAATGAGCAGTTCTTC
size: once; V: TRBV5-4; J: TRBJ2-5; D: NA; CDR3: CASSNLPGPQRETQYF; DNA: TGTGCCAGCAGTAATTTACCGGGTCCGCAGAGGGAGACCCAGTACTTC
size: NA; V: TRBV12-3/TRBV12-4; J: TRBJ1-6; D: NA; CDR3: CASQGNNSPLHF; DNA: TGTGCCAGCCAGGGGAATAATTCACCCCTCCACTTT
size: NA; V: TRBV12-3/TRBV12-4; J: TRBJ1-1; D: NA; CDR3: CASIPGETEAFF; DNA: TGTGCCAGCATTCCCGGGGAGACTGAAGCTTTCTTT
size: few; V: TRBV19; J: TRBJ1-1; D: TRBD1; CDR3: CASTHRGASNTEAFF; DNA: TGTGCCAGTACCCACAGGGGGGCATCAAACACTGAAGCTTTCTTT
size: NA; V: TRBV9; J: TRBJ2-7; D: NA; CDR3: CASSVGTAYEQYF; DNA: TGTGCCAGCAGCGTAGGTACAGCCTACGAGCAGTACTTC
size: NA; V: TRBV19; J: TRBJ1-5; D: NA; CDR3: CASRSGTFSNQPQHF; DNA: TGTGCCAGTAGATCAGGGACATTTAGCAATCAGCCCCAGCATTTT
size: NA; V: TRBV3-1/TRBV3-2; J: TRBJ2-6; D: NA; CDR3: CASSLSVGANVLTF; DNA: TGTGCCAGCAGCCTCTCGGTCGGGGCCAACGTCCTGACTTTC
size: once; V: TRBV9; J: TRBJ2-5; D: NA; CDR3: CASSVLPGQQETQYF; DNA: TGTGCCAGCAGCGTCCTTCCCGGACAGCAAGAGACCCAGTACTTC
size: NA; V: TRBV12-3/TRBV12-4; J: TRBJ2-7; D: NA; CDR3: CASSFGGYEQYF; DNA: TGTGCCAGCAGTTTCGGCGGGTACGAGCAGTACTTC
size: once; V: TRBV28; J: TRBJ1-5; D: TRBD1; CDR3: CASSLGQGARQPQHF; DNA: TGTGCCAGCAGTCTAGGACAGGGGGCTCGGCAGCCCCAGCATTTT
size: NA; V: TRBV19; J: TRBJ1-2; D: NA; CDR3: CASSSKIRTVNYGYTF; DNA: TGTGCCAGTAGTAGCAAGATCCGGACAGTTAACTATGGCTACACCTTC
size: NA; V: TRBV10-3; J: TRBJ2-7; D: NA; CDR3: CAITKGPPEQYF; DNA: TGTGCCATCACCAAGGGGCCACCGGAGCAGTACTTC
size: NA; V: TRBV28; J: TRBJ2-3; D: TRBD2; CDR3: CASSFRFPAGDKDTQYF; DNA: TGTGCCAGCAGTTTTCGATTTCCGGCGGGAGATAAGGATACGCAGTATTTT
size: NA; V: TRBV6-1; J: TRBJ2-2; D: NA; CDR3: CASSYGGSGELFF; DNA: TGTGCCAGCAGTTATGGGGGGAGCGGGGAGCTGTTTTTT
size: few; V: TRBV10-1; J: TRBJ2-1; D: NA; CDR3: CSKRGMDEQFF; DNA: TGCTCTAAACGGGGGATGGATGAGCAGTTCTTC